A single sample is the source of the 22 T cell receptor beta chains below, sequenced in a study of OX40 agonist ivuxolimab in advanced cancers. TCRdb's copy holds only in-frame clones and misses some; the assay was immunoSEQ multiplex PCR. The sample contains tens of thousands of clones, about 80% of which appear only once. The material sequenced was CD4+ or CD8+ T cells sorted from blood, taken in a trial of the OX40 agonist ivuxolimab. The origin of the receptors is an adult with an advanced solid tumor such as melanoma, head and neck, liver or kidney cancer.

The J gene is TRBJ1-4, the V gene TRBV13, with D perhaps matching TRBD1 (5 bases). The CDR3 sequence is 14 residues long. The V end was cut by 6 bases, the J end by 4 bases, with 12 bases between. Germline V lookup: CDR1 PRHDT, CDR2 FYEKMQ (reference sequence). Here the CDR3 reads CASRVQGLNEKLFF. CDR3 coding DNA: TGTGCCAGCAGAGTCCAGGGTCTTAATGAAAAACTGTTTTTT. Full variable domain (outside the CDR3, taken from reference TRBV13 and TRBJ1-4): AAGVIQSPRHLIKEKRETATLKCYPIPRHDTVYWYQQGPGQDPQFLISFYEKMQSDKGSIPDRFSAQQFSDYHSELNMSSLELGDSALYFCASRVQGLNEKLFFGSGTQLSVL.

The chain carries TRBV19 and TRBJ1-6; perhaps TRBD1 as D (5 bases). Germline loops: CDR1 LNHDA, CDR2 SQIVND (reference sequence). The CDR3 runs 16 residues. Trimming shortened V by 1 base and J by 10 bases, and 17 bases separated the two germline ends. The CDR3 sequence: CASSIGGTELPSPLHF. CDR3 coding DNA: TGTGCCAGTAGTATAGGCGGGACGGAATTGCCGTCACCCCTCCACTTT. Based on the CDR3 plus reference TRBV19 and TRBJ1-6, the full variable domain is DGGITQSPKYLFRKEGQNVTLSCEQNLNHDAMYWYRQDPGQGLRLIYYSQIVNDFQKGDIAEGYSVSREKKESFPLTVTSAQKNPTAFYLCASSIGGTELPSPLHFGNGTRLTVT.

The gene calls are TRBV4-1 and TRBJ1-5, with TRBD1 as a possible D gene (6 bases). Germline-derived CDR1 and CDR2 are MGHRA and YSYEKL. This CDR3 contains 17 residues. Trimming took 1 base from V and 3 from J, leaving 16 bases between them. Written as DNA, the CDR3 is TGCGCCAGCAGCCAAGGACTGGGGGGCCGTGACAATCAGCCCCAGCATTTT. Encoded protein: CASSQGLGGRDNQPQHF.

This chain joins TRBV2 and TRBJ1-5; the D gene is possibly TRBD1 (6 bases). This CDR3 comprises 14 residues. Germline CDR1 reads SNHLY; CDR2 reads FYNNEI. Trimming cost V 4 bases and J 0 bases, with 7 bases left between them. CDR3 in DNA: TGTGCCAGCAGTGGACAGGTTAGCAATCAGCCCCAGCATTTT. Translation gives CASSGQVSNQPQHF.

Here the CDR3 reads CASSPVAGQGYTF. The CDR3 DNA sequence: TGTGCCAGCAGTCCCGTGGCAGGGCAGGGCTACACCTTC. The chain uses TRBV28 and TRBJ1-2; D is possibly TRBD1 (5 bases). This CDR3 contains 13 residues. With 5 bases removed from V and 8 bases from J, the gap between germline ends came to 15 bases. Germline loops: CDR1 MDHEN, CDR2 SYDVKM.

With respect to this clone: Its ends do not fully match the called genes, so a read error is possible. The rearrangement links TRBV6-5 to TRBJ1-2, with 9 bases aligning to TRBD1. There are 14 residues in the CDR3. Germline CDR1 reads MNHEY; CDR2 reads SVGAGI. For the CDR3, the DNA is TGTGCCAGCAGTTTGGGACCGGGACAGGGACGGATCTCCTTC. It is translated as CASSLGPGQGRISF.

The chain carries TRBV7-9 and TRBJ1-2, with 7 bases lining up with TRBD1. There are 15 residues in the CDR3. Losses at the gene ends were 4 bases for V and 0 bases for J; bases not matched to a gene: 5. The germline V gene has CDR1 SEHNR and CDR2 FQNEAQ (reference sequence). This CDR3 is CASSSSGTANYGYTF. As DNA, the CDR3 is TGTGCCAGCAGCTCCTCCGGGACAGCTAACTATGGCTACACCTTC. Variable domain in full (rest from reference TRBV7-9 and TRBJ1-2): DTGVSQNPRHKITKRGQNVTFRCDPISEHNRLYWYRQTLGQGPEFLTYFQNEAQLEKSRLLSDRFSAERPKGSFSTLEIQRTEQGDSAMYLCASSSSGTANYGYTFGSGTRLTVV.

This chain uses TRBV19 with TRBJ2-5, with 10 bases that match TRBD1. The end of the DNA is better explained by TRBJ2-7, so the J call may be wrong. There are 13 residues in the CDR3. The germline CDR1 and CDR2 sequences are LNHDA and SQIVND (reference sequence). CDR3 DNA sequence: TGTGCCAGTAGTATGGGACAGGGGACCGAGCAGTACTTC. Translation gives CASSMGQGTEQYF.

V and J are TRBV5-1 and TRBJ1-2, with D uncertain. The CDR3 contains 14 residues. The germline gives CDR1 SGHRS, CDR2 YFSETQ. V was trimmed by 0 bases and J by 3 bases, leaving 9 bases between them. CDR3 coding DNA: TGCGCCAGCAGCTTGGAGGTGGATTACTATGGCTACACCTTC. Its translation is CASSLEVDYYGYTF.

This clone has just one count. The chain has TRBV10-3 and TRBJ2-3; 8 bases fit TRBD2. V lost 2 bases to trimming and J lost 2 bases; unmatched junction nucleotides: 6. The CDR3 loop spans 16 amino acids. CDR1 ENHRY and CDR2 SYGVKD come from the germline V gene. In DNA form, the CDR3 reads TGTGCCATCAGTGAGGTAATAGCGGGGACCACAGATACGCAGTATTTT. It codes for CAISEVIAGTTDTQYF.

The chain links TRBV5-1 to TRBJ2-5; the match to TRBD2 covers 11 bases. From germline, CDR1 is SGHRS and CDR2 YFSETQ. This CDR3 contains 14 residues. Trimming removed 3 bases from V and 5 bases from J; junction bases left unmatched: 3. DNA for the CDR3: TGCGCCAGCAGCTATAGCGGGGGGGCGGAGACCCAGTACTTC. Protein sequence: CASSYSGGAETQYF.

The gene calls are TRBV7-2 and TRBJ2-7; D is tentatively TRBD1 or TRBD2 (5 bases each). CDR1 and CDR2 (germline): SGHTA, FQGNSA. This CDR3 has 15 residues. V was pared by 6 bases and J by 7 bases, with 22 bases between. The CDR3 DNA reads as TGTGCCAGCAGGCGAGCAGGGCTCGACCCGGGGGAGCAGTACTTC. It yields the protein CASRRAGLDPGEQYF.

This chain links TRBV5-6 with TRBJ2-5, with 7 bases aligning to TRBD2. The ends lost 2 bases at V and 4 bases at J; junction bases unmatched: 5. The V gene's germline CDR1 is SGHDT and CDR2 YYEEEE. The length of the CDR3 is 14 residues. The CDR3 region is CASSLAGIPETQYF. Written as DNA, the CDR3 is TGTGCCAGCAGCTTAGCGGGGATTCCAGAGACCCAGTACTTC.

CDR3 coding DNA: TGTGCCAGCAGTTCTGACGTTTCCTACGAGCAGTACTTC. Its protein product is CASSSDVSYEQYF. This chain joins TRBV28 and TRBJ2-7, with D uncertain. Germline loops: CDR1 MDHEN, CDR2 SYDVKM. Trimming shortened V by 4 bases and J by 1 base, and 8 bases separated the two germline ends. There are 13 residues in the CDR3.

The V gene is TRBV6-6, the J gene TRBJ2-1, with D possibly TRBD2 on 6 matching bases. V was trimmed by 5 bases and J by 10 bases, leaving 15 bases between them. The CDR3 consists of 13 residues. Germline loops: CDR1 MNHNY, CDR2 SVGAGI (reference sequence). The CDR3 DNA is TGTGCCAGCAGTCGGATGGGGGGTCAGGAGCAGTTCTTC. It yields the protein CASSRMGGQEQFF.

V and J are TRBV4-1 and TRBJ2-1, with 8 bases aligning to TRBD2. There are 16 residues in the CDR3. CDR1 is MGHRA, CDR2 YSYEKL, per germline. With V trimmed by 0 bases and J by 4 bases, 5 bases remained unmatched. This chain's CDR3 is CASSQDRAGAYNEQFF. The CDR3 DNA follows: TGCGCCAGCAGCCAAGACCGAGCGGGGGCTTACAATGAGCAGTTCTTC.

This clone has only a few counts. Other DNA sequences in the same sample also yield this CDR3. This sequence joins TRBV7-2 and TRBJ2-2; 7 bases agree with TRBD2. The V gene end was trimmed by 1 base and the J gene end by 8 bases; junction bases not matched to a gene: 4. CDR1 is SGHTA, CDR2 FQGNSA, per germline. The CDR3 contains 14 residues. The CDR3 DNA reads as TGTGCCAGCAGCTTAGAGCGGGGCCGTGGGGAGCTGTTTTTT. Amino acids: CASSLERGRGELFF.

CDR3 loop: CASSRDRVSYEQYF. CDR3 in DNA: TGTGCCAGCAGCAGGGACAGGGTATCCTACGAGCAGTACTTC. The chain has TRBV5-4 and TRBJ2-7; 9 bases agree with TRBD1. The CDR3 extends over 14 amino acids. J lost 1 base, V lost 4 bases, and 3 bases had no gene match. Per germline, CDR1 SGHNT and CDR2 YYREEE (reference sequence). The entire variable domain, with the rest obtained from reference TRBV5-4 and TRBJ2-7, is as follows: ETGVTQSPTHLIKTRGQQVTLRCSSQSGHNTVSWYQQALGQGPQFIFQYYREEENGRGNFPPRFSGLQFPNYSSELNVNALELDDSALYLCASSRDRVSYEQYFGPGTRLTVT.

The chain carries TRBV6-6 and TRBJ2-7; D ambiguous. With 6 bases removed from V and 5 bases from J, the gap between germline ends came to 17 bases. In germline, CDR1 is MNHNY, CDR2 SVGAGI (reference sequence). The length of the CDR3 is 14 residues. For the CDR3, the DNA is TGTGCCAGCAGACCACCTCGGCAAACGGACGAGCAGTACTTC. Translated: CASRPPRQTDEQYF.

This clone has a single count. V gene TRBV25-1 combines with J gene TRBJ2-5, with TRBD1 identical over 7 bases. Germline V gene data show CDR1 as MGHDK and CDR2 as SYGVNS. The V and J ends lost 0 bases and 5 bases, in that order; junction bases with no gene match: 12. The CDR3 consists of 17 residues. The CDR3 DNA sequence: TGTGCCAGCAGTGAATATAAAGGGCAGGGGGTTACGGAGACCCAGTACTTC. Protein sequence: CASSEYKGQGVTETQYF.

The table lists this clone with a count of one. The chain combines TRBV19 with TRBJ2-7; D ambiguous. The CDR3 has 13 amino acids. Deletions cut 8 bases from V and 3 bases from J, with 14 bases between. Germline V gene data show CDR1 as LNHDA and CDR2 as SQIVND (reference sequence). CDR3 in DNA: TGTGCCAGTTCGAACAGCCTACTCTACGAGCAGTACTTC. Translation gives CASSNSLLYEQYF.

This chain links TRBV2 with TRBJ2-7; TRBD2 might be the D (5 bases). The ends were cut back, 4 bases at V and 11 bases at J, with 15 bases in the middle. CDR3 length equals 12 residues. The germline CDR1 and CDR2 sequences are SNHLY and FYNNEI. The chain's CDR3 is CASSAGELMEYF. CDR3 sequence (DNA): TGTGCCAGCAGTGCCGGGGAACTAATGGAGTACTTC. Looking up the rest from reference TRBV2 and TRBJ2-7 gives the full variable domain: EPEVTQTPSHQVTQMGQEVILRCVPISNHLYFYWYRQILGQKVEFLVSFYNNEISEKSEIFDDQFSVERPDGSNFTLKIRSTKLEDSAMYFCASSAGELMEYFGPGTRLTVT.